The sequence of this T cell receptor (beta chain) was determined in a study of T-cell memory formation after mild COVID-19. Study outcomes and limitations: Contracting clones localized mainly to CM and EM when CD4+ and mainly to EMRA when CD8+. What remained unconfirmed was the SARS-CoV-2 specificity of second-wave clones peaking on day 37. Memory cells collected pre-infection included some clones that later responded, suggesting cross-reactive memory joined.

This clonotype was observed a handful of times. Its antigen is currently unknown. The CDR3 consists of 16 residues. CDR1 MNHNY and CDR2 SVGAGI come from the germline V gene (reference sequence). V dropped 5 bases and J dropped 4; count of bases not matched to a gene: 9. Employing constant-segment primers, 5'RACE generated TCR alpha and TCR beta cDNA libraries bearing sample barcodes and UMIs. MiXCR, run by TCRdb on the 5' RACE reads, gives a single entry per CDR3 protein. This table holds more than 450,000 distinct CDR3 sequences, about 20% found once. This receptor was obtained from an adult woman who had mild COVID-19 (a few samples of this study predate the infection). Cell type and time point are not known. Input material: PBMCs or a T cell subset sorted from them (not recorded which). The chain employs TRBV6-6 and TRBJ2-1; 9 positions match TRBD2. The CDR3 coding sequence is TGTGCCAGCAGTCTCCAGACTAGCGGAGAATACAATGAGCAGTTCTTC. Its protein product is CASSLQTSGEYNEQFF.